What follows are 7 T cell receptor beta chains derived from one specimen sequenced in a study of T-cell reconstitution after alpha-beta-depleted transplantation in children. Unique molecular identifiers were incorporated during preparation of the TCRbeta library. One entry per CDR3 protein, called by TCRdb with MiXCR from the PCR reads. The repertoire holds approximately 590,000 distinct CDR3 sequences, roughly a tenth seen once, with about 4% in the top ten. The sequencing used PBMCs from the stem cell graft donor, collected from the stem cell graft. Receptors originate from a human donor who donated a stem cell graft to a child with acute myeloid leukemia.

There are a few counts of this clonotype. The chain joins TRBV30 to TRBJ2-5; tentatively, D is TRBD2 (6 bases). CDR3 size: 13 residues. The V end lost 3 bases, the J end lost 0 bases, and 8 bases lay between the germline ends. The germline V gene encodes CDR1 GTSNPN and CDR2 SVGIG (reference sequence). This CDR3 reads CAWRGLDQETQYF. CDR3 sequence (DNA): TGTGCCTGGAGGGGACTCGACCAAGAGACCCAGTACTTC.

In its sample, this clonotype was seen many times. This CDR3 is CASSYVRDMNTEAFF. CDR3 in DNA: TGTGCCAGCAGTTACGTAAGGGACATGAACACTGAAGCTTTCTTT. V and J are TRBV6-2 or TRBV6-3 and TRBJ1-1, with D maybe TRBD1 (6 bases). This CDR3 contains 15 residues. The V gene's germline CDR1 is MNHEY and CDR2 SVGEGT. With 2 bases removed from V and 0 bases from J, the gap between germline ends came to 10 bases.

The rearrangement links TRBV30 to TRBJ2-3; D possibly corresponds to TRBD1 (6 bases). The CDR3 length is 12 residues. V shed 2 bases and J shed 5 bases, with 8 bases lying between them. Germline values: CDR1 GTSNPN, CDR2 SVGIG (reference sequence). CDR3 sequence: CAWSRGGDTQYF. The CDR3, as DNA: TGTGCCTGGAGTAGAGGGGGAGATACGCAGTATTTT. Filled out from reference TRBV30 and TRBJ2-3, the complete variable domain reads SQTIHQWPATLVQPVGSPLSLECTVEGTSNPNLYWYRQAAGRGLQLLFYSVGIGQISSEVPQNLSASRPQDRQFILSSKKLLLSDSGFYLCAWSRGGDTQYFGPGTRLTVL.

This chain joins TRBV28 and TRBJ2-7, with D possibly called TRBD1 or TRBD2 (6 bases each). The V gene's germline CDR1 is MDHEN and CDR2 SYDVKM. V gave up 4 bases and J gave up 2 bases, with 18 bases separating them. There are 16 residues in the CDR3. CDR3 DNA sequence: TGTGCCAGCAGTTCCCGTCCCGGGGGCGGGGCCTACGAGCAGTACTTC. The encoded protein is CASSSRPGGGAYEQYF.

The V and J genes are TRBV5-1 and TRBJ2-1; TRBD2 matches at 8 bases. The V gene's germline CDR1 is SGHRS and CDR2 YFSETQ. V trimming: 4 bases; J trimming: 0 bases; junction bases outside the gene matches: 9. There are 17 residues in the CDR3. In DNA form, the CDR3 reads TGCGCCAGCAGCATGGGCCGGGGGGGAAGCTCCTACAATGAGCAGTTCTTC. It encodes CASSMGRGGSSYNEQFF.

This clonotype occurred a few times. This rearrangement joins TRBV28 to TRBJ1-5, with no clear D. CDR1 is MDHEN and CDR2 is SYDVKM in the germline V gene. There are 13 residues in the CDR3. V lost 4 bases, J lost 6 bases, and 10 bases lay in between. DNA for the CDR3: TGTGCCAGCAGTTCGGGTCGTAGTCAGCCCCAGCATTTT. Protein sequence: CASSSGRSQPQHF.

This clonotype came up a few times. V usage is TRBV28 and J usage is TRBJ2-7; 8 positions agree with TRBD2. The CDR3 is made up of 13 amino acids. Germline loops: CDR1 MDHEN, CDR2 SYDVKM. J gave up 5 bases and V 6 bases, and 6 bases lay outside the gene matches. Written as DNA, the CDR3 is TGTGCCAGCAGAGCTAGCGGGCTAGACGAGCAGTACTTC. It specifies CASRASGLDEQYF.